Listed below are T cell receptor beta chains from one sample, sequenced in a study of cytomegalovirus exposure and HLA in healthy donors. Produced via immunoSEQ multiplex PCR; TCRdb's table is partial and in-frame only. The sample comprises about 120,000 clones, over 60% of which are singletons, and 1% to 1.5% rests with the top ten. Sequences were obtained from PBMCs. The receptor source for this set is a female donor in good health and CMV-seronegative. Each CDR3 is given with its conserved first and last residue. The D gene is left open where the match is weak. Clone size appears in some rows only: once, few, many, or a class for an expanded clone.

D gene	clone size	V gene	J gene	CDR3 length	CDR3 protein	CDR3 DNA
-	-	TRBV15	TRBJ2-5	15	CATSRDRPSSETQYF	TGTGCCACCAGCAGAGATCGTCCTAGCAGTGAGACCCAGTACTTC
TRBD1	-	TRBV5-8	TRBJ1-5	15	CASRRQGLLRQPQHF	TGTGCCAGCAGGCGACAGGGTCTACTACGTCAGCCCCAGCATTTT
TRBD1	-	TRBV28	TRBJ1-1	12	CASSFGQGGAFF	TGTGCCAGCAGTTTTGGACAGGGGGGAGCTTTCTTT
-	-	TRBV11-2	TRBJ2-1	14	CASSLDYAGNEQFF	TGTGCCAGCAGCCTCGACTACGCAGGCAATGAGCAGTTCTTC
-	-	TRBV19	TRBJ2-5	13	CASSPNSQETQYF	TGTGCCAGTAGTCCCAATTCCCAAGAGACCCAGTACTTC
TRBD1	-	TRBV6-6	TRBJ2-5	15	CASSYPTGGRQTQYF	TGTGCCAGCAGTTACCCGACAGGGGGAAGGCAGACCCAGTACTTC
-	few	TRBV7-8	TRBJ2-1	16	CASRTLAESIYNEQFF	TGTGCCAGCAGAACGCTCGCGGAGTCAATCTACAATGAGCAGTTCTTC
TRBD1	once	TRBV11-2	TRBJ2-7	15	CASSIPDRGRGEQYF	TGTGCCAGCAGCATTCCCGACAGGGGCAGAGGTGAGCAGTACTTC
TRBD1	-	TRBV7-3	TRBJ1-1	14	CASTKGGRYTEAFF	TGTGCCAGCACAAAAGGGGGCAGGTACACTGAAGCTTTCTTT
TRBD1	-	TRBV9	TRBJ1-1	15	CASSPSGQGLTEAFF	TGTGCCAGCAGCCCATCGGGACAGGGGTTGACTGAAGCTTTCTTT
TRBD1	-	TRBV11-2	TRBJ1-1	15	CASSFQGAENTEAFF	TGTGCCAGCAGCTTCCAGGGGGCGGAGAACACTGAAGCTTTCTTT
-	few	TRBV30	TRBJ1-1	13	CAWSVEDYTEAFF	TGTGCCTGGAGTGTTGAGGATTACACTGAAGCTTTCTTT
-	-	TRBV6-6	TRBJ2-7	14	CASSSPGTTYEQYF	TGTGCCAGCAGCTCACCCGGGACAACCTACGAGCAGTACTTC
-	-	TRBV5-1	TRBJ2-7	14	CASSFFWEDYEQYF	TGCGCCAGCAGCTTTTTTTGGGAGGACTACGAGCAGTACTTC
TRBD2	once	TRBV7-9	TRBJ2-7	13	CSSSPRTSGEQYF	TGTTCCAGCAGCCCACGGACTAGCGGCGAGCAGTACTTC
TRBD2	-	TRBV6-1	TRBJ2-7	16	CASSVVTSGSSYEQYF	TGTGCCAGCAGTGTAGTTACTAGCGGGAGCTCCTACGAGCAGTACTTC
TRBD1	-	TRBV2	TRBJ1-1	18	CASSGLGQGARMNTEAFF	TGTGCCAGCAGCGGCCTTGGACAGGGGGCGAGGATGAACACTGAAGCTTTCTTT
TRBD2	-	TRBV9	TRBJ2-5	16	CASSVGGLAGVETQYF	TGTGCCAGCAGCGTAGGGGGACTAGCGGGGGTTGAGACCCAGTACTTC
-	-	TRBV30	TRBJ1-2	13	CAWSPRVSYGYTF	TGTGCCTGGAGTCCCAGGGTGTCCTATGGCTACACCTTC
-	-	TRBV10-3	TRBJ1-5	13	CALCSARNQPQHF	TGTGCCCTCTGTAGTGCCAGGAATCAGCCCCAGCATTTT
TRBD1	-	TRBV18	TRBJ2-7	14	CASSPRRTGGREYF	TGTGCCAGCTCACCACGTAGGACAGGGGGCCGAGAGTACTTC
-	-	TRBV11-1	TRBJ1-1	14	CASSSPTGNPEAFF	TGTGCCAGCAGCTCCCCGACAGGTAACCCTGAAGCTTTCTTT
TRBD1	-	TRBV19	TRBJ1-2	15	CASRRAGTGPFGYTF	TGTGCCAGTCGCAGAGCCGGGACAGGGCCTTTTGGCTACACCTTC